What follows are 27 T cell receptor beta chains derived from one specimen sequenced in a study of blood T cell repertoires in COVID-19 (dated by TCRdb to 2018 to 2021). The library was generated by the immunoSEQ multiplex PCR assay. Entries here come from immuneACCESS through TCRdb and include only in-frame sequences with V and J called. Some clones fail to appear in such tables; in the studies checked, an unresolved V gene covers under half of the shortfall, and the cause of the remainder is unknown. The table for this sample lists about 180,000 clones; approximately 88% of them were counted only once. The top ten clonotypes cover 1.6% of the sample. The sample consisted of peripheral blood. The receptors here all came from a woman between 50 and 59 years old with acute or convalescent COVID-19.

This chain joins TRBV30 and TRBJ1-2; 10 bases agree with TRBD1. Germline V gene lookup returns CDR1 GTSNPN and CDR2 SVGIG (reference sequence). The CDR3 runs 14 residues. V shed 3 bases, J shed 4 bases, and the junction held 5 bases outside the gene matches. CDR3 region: CAWSGTGVPYGYTF. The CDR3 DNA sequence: TGTGCCTGGAGCGGGACAGGGGTTCCCTATGGCTACACCTTC.

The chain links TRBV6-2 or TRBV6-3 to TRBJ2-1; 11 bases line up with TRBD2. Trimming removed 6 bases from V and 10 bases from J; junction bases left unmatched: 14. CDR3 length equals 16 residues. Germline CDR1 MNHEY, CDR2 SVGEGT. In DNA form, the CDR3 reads TGTGCCAGCAGCTTCGGGACTAGCGGCCTGAGGGAGGAGCAGTTCTTC. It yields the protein CASSFGTSGLREEQFF.

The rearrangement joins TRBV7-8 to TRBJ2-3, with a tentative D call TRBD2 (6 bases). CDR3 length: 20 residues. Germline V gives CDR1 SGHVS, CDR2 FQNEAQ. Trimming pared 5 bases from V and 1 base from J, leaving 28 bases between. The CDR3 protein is CASSLPGTSRNGPGTDTQYF. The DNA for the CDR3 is TGTGCCAGCAGCCTGCCCGGGACTTCGAGGAATGGTCCGGGCACAGATACGCAGTATTTT.

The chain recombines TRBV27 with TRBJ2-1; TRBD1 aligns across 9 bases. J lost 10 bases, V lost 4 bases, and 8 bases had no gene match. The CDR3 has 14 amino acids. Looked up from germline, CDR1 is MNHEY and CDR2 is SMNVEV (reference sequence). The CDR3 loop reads CASSSNTGGGEQFF. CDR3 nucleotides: TGTGCCAGCAGTTCCAATACAGGGGGCGGGGAGCAGTTCTTC.

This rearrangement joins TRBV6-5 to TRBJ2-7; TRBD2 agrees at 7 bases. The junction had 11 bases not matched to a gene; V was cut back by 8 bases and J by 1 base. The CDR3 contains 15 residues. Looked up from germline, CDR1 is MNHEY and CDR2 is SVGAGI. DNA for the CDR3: TGTGCCAGCTTGAATAGCGGGTCACTATCCTACGAGCAGTACTTC. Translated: CASLNSGSLSYEQYF.

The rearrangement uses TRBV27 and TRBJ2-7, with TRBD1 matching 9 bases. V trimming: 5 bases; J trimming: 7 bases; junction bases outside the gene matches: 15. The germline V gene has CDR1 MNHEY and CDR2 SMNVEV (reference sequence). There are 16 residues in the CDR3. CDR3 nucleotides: TGTGCCAGCAGTCTCCCAACCGGGACAGGGCCGGGAGAGCAGTACTTC. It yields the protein CASSLPTGTGPGEQYF.

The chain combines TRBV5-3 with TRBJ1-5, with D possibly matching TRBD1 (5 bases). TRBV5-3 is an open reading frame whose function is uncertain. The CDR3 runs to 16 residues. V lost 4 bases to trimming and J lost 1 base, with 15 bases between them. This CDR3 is CARSIYGRGSNQPQHF. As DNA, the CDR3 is TGTGCCAGAAGCATCTATGGGAGGGGCAGCAATCAGCCCCAGCATTTT.

Written as DNA, the CDR3 is TGTGCCAGCAGTTACTTACAGGGTGGCGCTCAGCCCCAGCATTTT. Translation gives CASSYLQGGAQPQHF. V gene TRBV6-5 combines with J gene TRBJ1-5, with a tentative D call TRBD1 (6 bases). The CDR3 length is 15 residues. The V end was cut by 1 base, the J end by 6 bases, with 13 bases between. Germline V CDR1 and CDR2: MNHEY, SVGAGI.

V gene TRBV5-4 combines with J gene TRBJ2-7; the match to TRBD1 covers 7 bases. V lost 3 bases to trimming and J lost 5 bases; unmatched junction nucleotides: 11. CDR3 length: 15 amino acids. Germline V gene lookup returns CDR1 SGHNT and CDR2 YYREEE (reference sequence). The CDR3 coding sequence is TGTGCCAGCAGCTCAGACTCGGGACAGTTCAACGAGCAGTACTTC. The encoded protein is CASSSDSGQFNEQYF.

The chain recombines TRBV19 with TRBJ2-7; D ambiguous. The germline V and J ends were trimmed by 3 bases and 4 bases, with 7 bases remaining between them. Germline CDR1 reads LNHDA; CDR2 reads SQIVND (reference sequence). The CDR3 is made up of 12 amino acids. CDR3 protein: CASSMRQYEQYF. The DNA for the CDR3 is TGTGCCAGTAGTATGCGGCAGTACGAGCAGTACTTC.

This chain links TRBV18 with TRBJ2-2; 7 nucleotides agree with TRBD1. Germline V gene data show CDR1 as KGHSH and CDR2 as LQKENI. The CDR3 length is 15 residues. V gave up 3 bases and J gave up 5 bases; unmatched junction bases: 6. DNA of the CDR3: TGTGCCAGCTCACCGTTGGTGGGACAGACCGGGGAGCTGTTTTTT. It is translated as CASSPLVGQTGELFF.

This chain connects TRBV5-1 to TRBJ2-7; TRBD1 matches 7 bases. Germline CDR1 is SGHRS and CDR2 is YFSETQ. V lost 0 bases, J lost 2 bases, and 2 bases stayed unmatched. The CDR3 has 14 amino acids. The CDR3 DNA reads TGCGCCAGCAGCTTGGTCCAGGGGGCCTACGAGCAGTACTTC. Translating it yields CASSLVQGAYEQYF.

CDR3 sequence (DNA): TGTGCCAGCAGTTGGACAGTAACGAACACTGAAGCTTTCTTT. This gives the protein CASSWTVTNTEAFF. The chain recombines TRBV11-2 with TRBJ1-1, with TRBD1 as a possible D gene (6 bases). The CDR3 covers 14 residues. Germline CDR1 and CDR2: SGHAT and FQNNGV. Trimming removed 6 bases at V and 1 base at J, with 12 bases between.

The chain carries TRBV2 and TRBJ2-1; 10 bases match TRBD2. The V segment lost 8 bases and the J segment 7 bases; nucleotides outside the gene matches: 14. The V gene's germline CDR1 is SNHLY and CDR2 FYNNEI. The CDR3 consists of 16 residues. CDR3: CASFYTLSGGENEQFF. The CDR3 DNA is TGTGCCAGCTTCTACACGCTGAGCGGGGGGGAGAATGAGCAGTTCTTC.

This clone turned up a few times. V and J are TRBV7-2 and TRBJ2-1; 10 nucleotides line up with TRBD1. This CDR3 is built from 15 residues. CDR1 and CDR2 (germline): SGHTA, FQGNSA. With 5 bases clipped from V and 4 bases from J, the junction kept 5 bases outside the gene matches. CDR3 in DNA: TGTGCCAGCAGCACGGACAGGGGGGAATACAATGAGCAGTTCTTC. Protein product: CASSTDRGEYNEQFF.

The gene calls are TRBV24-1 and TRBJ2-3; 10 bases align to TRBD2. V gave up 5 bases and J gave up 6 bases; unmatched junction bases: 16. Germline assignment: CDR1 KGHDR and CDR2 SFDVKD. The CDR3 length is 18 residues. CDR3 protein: CATSAAGLAPTNGDTQYF. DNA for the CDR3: TGTGCCACCAGTGCCGCGGGACTAGCGCCTACAAACGGGGATACGCAGTATTTT.

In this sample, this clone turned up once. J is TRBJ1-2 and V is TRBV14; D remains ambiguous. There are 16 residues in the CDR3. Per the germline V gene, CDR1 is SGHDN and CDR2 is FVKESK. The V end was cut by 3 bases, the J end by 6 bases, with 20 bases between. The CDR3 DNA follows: TGTGCCAGCAGCCACCCTACGACCGAGGAGAGGAATGGCTACACCTTC. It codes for CASSHPTTEERNGYTF.

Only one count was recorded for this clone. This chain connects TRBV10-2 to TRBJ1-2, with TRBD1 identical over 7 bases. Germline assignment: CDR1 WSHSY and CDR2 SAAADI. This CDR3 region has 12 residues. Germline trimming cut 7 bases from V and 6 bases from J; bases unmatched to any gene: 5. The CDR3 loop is CASMLQGNGYTF. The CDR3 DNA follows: TGCGCCAGCATGCTACAGGGGAATGGCTACACCTTC.

CDR3 in DNA: TGTGCCAGCAGCTTTGGTGGGAGCAGTATCGAGACCCAGTACTTC. Translated: CASSFGGSSIETQYF. This chain connects TRBV7-8 to TRBJ2-5; TRBD2 might be the D (5 bases). CDR3 length equals 15 residues. Germline assignment: CDR1 SGHVS and CDR2 FQNEAQ. V was trimmed by 3 bases and J by 5 bases, leaving 16 bases between them.

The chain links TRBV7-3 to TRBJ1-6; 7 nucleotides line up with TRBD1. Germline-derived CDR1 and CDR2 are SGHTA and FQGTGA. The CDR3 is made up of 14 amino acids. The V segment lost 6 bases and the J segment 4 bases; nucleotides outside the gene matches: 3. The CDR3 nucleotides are TGTGCCAGCAGTACGACAGGGTATAATTCACCCCTCCACTTT. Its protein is CASSTTGYNSPLHF. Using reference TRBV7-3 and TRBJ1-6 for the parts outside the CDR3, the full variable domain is GAGVSQTPSNKVTEKGKYVELRCDPISGHTALYWYRQSLGQGPEFLIYFQGTGAADDSGLPNDRFFAVRPEGSVSTLKIQRTERGDSAVYLCASSTTGYNSPLHFGNGTRLTVT.

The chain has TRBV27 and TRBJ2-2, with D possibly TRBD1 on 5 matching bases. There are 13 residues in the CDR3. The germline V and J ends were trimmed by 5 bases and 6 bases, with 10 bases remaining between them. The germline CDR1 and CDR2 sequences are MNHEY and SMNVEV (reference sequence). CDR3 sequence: CASSSRVPGELFF. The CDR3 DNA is TGTGCCAGCAGTAGCAGGGTTCCCGGGGAGCTGTTTTTT.

DNA of the CDR3: TGTGCCAGCAGCGACAGGGTATTGGATCAGCCCCAGCATTTT. This translates into CASSDRVLDQPQHF. The rearrangement joins TRBV6-2 or TRBV6-3 to TRBJ1-5; 7 bases fit TRBD1. Germline assignment: CDR1 MNHEY and CDR2 SVGEGT. Germline trimming cut 6 bases from V and 5 bases from J; bases unmatched to any gene: 7. The CDR3 is made up of 14 amino acids.

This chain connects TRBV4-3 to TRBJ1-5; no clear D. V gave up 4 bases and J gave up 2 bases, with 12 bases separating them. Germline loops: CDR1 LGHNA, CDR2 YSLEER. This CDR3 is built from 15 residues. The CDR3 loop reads CASSLHSGGNQPQHF. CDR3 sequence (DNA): TGCGCCAGCAGCCTCCACTCGGGAGGCAATCAGCCCCAGCATTTT.

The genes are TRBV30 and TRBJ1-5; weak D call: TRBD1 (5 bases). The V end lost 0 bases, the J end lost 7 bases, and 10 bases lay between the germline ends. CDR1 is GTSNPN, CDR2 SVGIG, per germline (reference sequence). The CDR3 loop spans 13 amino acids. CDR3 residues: CAWSVGGEQPQHF. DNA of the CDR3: TGTGCCTGGAGTGTCGGGGGAGAACAGCCCCAGCATTTT.

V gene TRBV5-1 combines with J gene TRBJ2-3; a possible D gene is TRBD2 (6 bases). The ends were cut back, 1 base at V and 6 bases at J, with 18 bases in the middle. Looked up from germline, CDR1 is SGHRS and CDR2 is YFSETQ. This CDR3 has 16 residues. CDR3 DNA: TGCGCCAGCAGCTTGAGGTCAGGCGAAGGAGGGGATACGCAGTATTTT. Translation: CASSLRSGEGGDTQYF.

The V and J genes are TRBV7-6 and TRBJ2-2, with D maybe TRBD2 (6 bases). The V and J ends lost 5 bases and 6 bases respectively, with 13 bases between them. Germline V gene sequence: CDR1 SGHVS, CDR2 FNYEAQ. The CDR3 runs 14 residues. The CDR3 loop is CASSQEGRAGELFF. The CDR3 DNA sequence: TGTGCCAGCAGCCAGGAGGGGCGAGCCGGGGAGCTGTTTTTT.

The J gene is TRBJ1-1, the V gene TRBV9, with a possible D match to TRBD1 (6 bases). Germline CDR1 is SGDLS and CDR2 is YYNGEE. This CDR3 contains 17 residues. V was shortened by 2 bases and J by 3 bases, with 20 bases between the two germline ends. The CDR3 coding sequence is TGTGCCAGCAGCGTCGTAGGGGGAACAGGGAAACACACTGAAGCTTTCTTT. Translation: CASSVVGGTGKHTEAFF.